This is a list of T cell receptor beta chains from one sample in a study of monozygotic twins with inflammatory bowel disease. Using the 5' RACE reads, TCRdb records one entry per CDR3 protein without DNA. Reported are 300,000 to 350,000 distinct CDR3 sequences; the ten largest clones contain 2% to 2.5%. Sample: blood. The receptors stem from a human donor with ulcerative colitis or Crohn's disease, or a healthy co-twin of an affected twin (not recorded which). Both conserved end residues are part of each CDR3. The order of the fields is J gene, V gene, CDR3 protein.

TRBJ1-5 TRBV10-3 CAISGGNQPQHF
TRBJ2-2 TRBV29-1 CSLKNRETGELFF
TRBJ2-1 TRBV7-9 CASSPLDEQFF
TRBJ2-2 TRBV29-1 CSVGDANTGELFF
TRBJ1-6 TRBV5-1 CASSLEVQGHNSPLHF
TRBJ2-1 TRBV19 CASTTGQHNEQFF
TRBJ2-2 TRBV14 CASSRIDRNTGELFF
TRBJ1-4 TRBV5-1 CASSYGTGATNEKLFF
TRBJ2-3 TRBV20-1 CSAPGQGAADTQYF
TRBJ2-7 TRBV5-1 CASSLDPQGSEQYF
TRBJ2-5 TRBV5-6 CASSHLRQETQYF
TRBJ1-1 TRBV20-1 CSATDRVTEAFF
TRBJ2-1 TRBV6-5 CASSYAGNNEQFF
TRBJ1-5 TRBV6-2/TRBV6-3 CASSYTGGGQPQHF
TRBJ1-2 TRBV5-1 CASSSTQGAPNYGYTF
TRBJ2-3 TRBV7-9 CASSADRGTDTQYF
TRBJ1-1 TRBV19 CASSIGTGNTEAFF
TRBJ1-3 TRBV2 CASSAGQGIGNTIYF
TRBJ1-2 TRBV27 CASKRDREKGYTF
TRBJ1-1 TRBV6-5 CASSYGGYTEAFF
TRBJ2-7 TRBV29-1 CSVKDRTYEQYF
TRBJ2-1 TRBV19 CASIGGLPRGNEQFF
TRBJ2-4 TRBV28 CANSLPPRDGNIQYF
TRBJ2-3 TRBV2 CASRGLAEHTDTQYF
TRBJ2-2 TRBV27 CASSSSMNTGELFF
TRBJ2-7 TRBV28 CASSYLALHEQYF
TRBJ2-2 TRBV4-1 CASSQPYRSKPNTGELFF
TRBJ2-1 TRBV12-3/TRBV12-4 CACPVRDRLYNEQFF
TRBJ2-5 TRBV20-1 CSARALGETQYF
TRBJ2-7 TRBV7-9 CASSFDTGRTYEQYF
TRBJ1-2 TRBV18 CASSTQANYGYTF
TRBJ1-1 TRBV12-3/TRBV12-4 CASSSRTGSTEAFF
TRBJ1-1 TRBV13 CASSLSWGNTEAFF
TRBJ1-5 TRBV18 CASSPRGTERGSPQHF
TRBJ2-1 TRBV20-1 CTLKGYFNEQFF
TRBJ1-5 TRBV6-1 CASSREAGTSSNQPQHF
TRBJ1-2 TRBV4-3 CASSQADRVGYTF
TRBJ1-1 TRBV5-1 CASSPPPPYGNTEAFF
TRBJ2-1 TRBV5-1 CASSLQDANEQFF
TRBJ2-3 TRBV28 CASRGTGPWGTQYF
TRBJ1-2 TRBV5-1 CASSPNDPGTYGYTF
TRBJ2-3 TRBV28 CASRPRTGQGAADTQYF
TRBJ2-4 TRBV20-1 CSARGILADKNIQYF
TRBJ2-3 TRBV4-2 CASSQTGGRTDTQYF
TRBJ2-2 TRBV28 CASSFPGIGTGELFF
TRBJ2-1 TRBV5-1 CASSLARGYEQFF
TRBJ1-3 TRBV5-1 CASSLYTGLYSGNTIYF
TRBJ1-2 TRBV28 CASSRRFEGRGYTF
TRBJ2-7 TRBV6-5 CASSYPTGSSYEQYF
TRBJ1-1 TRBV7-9 CASSRGNSHTEAFF
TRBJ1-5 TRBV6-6 CASSYGGSNQPQHF
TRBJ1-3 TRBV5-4 CASSFGGTGGPPPGNTIYF
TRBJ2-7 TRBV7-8 CASSPTGSRSSYEQYF
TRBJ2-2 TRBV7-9 CASSLGRDLVDTGELFF
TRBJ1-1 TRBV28 CASRGTANTEAFF
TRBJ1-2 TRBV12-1 CASSSRPNRDGYGYTF